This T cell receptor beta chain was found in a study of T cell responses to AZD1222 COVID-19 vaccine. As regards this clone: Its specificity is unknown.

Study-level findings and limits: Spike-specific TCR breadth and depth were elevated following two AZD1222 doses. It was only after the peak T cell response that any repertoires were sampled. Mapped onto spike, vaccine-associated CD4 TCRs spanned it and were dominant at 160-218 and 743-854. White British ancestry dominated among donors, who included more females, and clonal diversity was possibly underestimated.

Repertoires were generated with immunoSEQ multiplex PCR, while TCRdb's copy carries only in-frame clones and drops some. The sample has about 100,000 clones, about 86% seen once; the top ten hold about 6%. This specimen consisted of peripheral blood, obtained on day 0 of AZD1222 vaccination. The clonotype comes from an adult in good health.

CDR3 protein: CASSQERPSEQYF. CDR3 bases: TGTGCCAGCAGCCAAGAAAGGCCCTCCGAGCAGTACTTC. The genes are TRBV4-2 and TRBJ2-7; D call uncertain. Germline CDR1 LGHNA, CDR2 YNFKEQ. The length of the CDR3 is 13 residues. V shed 0 bases and J shed 6 bases, with 9 bases lying between them.